Given below is one T cell receptor (beta chain) in context. Its target is not known. This sample is part of a study of T cell repertoires in cytomegalovirus infection. Study-level background: Newly reported HLA-C-restricted and thoroughly characterized HLA-B-restricted CMV epitopes were employed. Public TCR beta signatures provided an indication of both CMV infection and a matching HLA type.

Per the germline V gene, CDR1 is SGHTA and CDR2 is FQGNSA. The V end lost 1 base, the J end lost 4 bases, and 17 bases lay between the germline ends. This CDR3 region has 16 residues. Overall study findings and caveats: Cumulative public TCR beta family frequency identified CMV carriers with the relevant HLA. HLA-C-restricted TCR beta clonotypes specific for CMV led the ex vivo response.

TCRdb reanalysed the reads using MiXCR and keeps one entry per CDR3 protein. The sample yields around 430,000 distinct CDR3 sequences, about 44% seen once. The J gene is TRBJ2-7, the V gene TRBV7-2; D is perhaps TRBD2 (6 bases). The clonotype comes from a human donor in good health (CMV status not recorded). Some clones in this sample may be carry-over from other donors' samples. The sample consisted of cultured PBMCs, taken from culture after CMV antigen stimulation. The chain's CDR3 is CASSLVPPGTPYEQYF. CDR3 sequence (DNA): TGTGCCAGCAGCTTAGTCCCGCCGGGGACTCCTTACGAGCAGTACTTC.